A single sample gave rise to the 3 T cell receptor beta chains below, sequenced in a study of blood T cell repertoires in COVID-19. The assay was immunoSEQ multiplex PCR, and TCRdb's table has in-frame clones only and misses some. The data contain over 200,000 clones, around 86% of them seen just once; the ten biggest clones take up 5.1%. Input material: peripheral blood. The receptor set was obtained from a human donor in a cohort sampled during active COVID-19.

This clone was detected a few times. The rearrangement links TRBV20-1 to TRBJ2-2; D ambiguous. The CDR3 covers 11 residues. V was clipped by 6 bases and J by 2 bases, with 4 bases between them. CDR1 DFQATT and CDR2 SNEGSKA come from the germline V gene (reference sequence). This CDR3 is CSAGNTGELFF. The CDR3 nucleotides read TGCAGTGCCGGTAACACCGGGGAGCTGTTTTTT.

This chain links TRBV28 with TRBJ1-3, with a tentative D call TRBD1 (6 bases). The CDR3 has 15 amino acids. V was pared by 5 bases and J by 4 bases, with 15 bases between. Per the germline V gene, CDR1 is MDHEN and CDR2 is SYDVKM. In nucleotides, the CDR3 is TGTGCCAGCAGTCCAAATGACAGGACCGGAAACACCATATATTTT. It translates to CASSPNDRTGNTIYF.

The chain combines TRBV4-3 with TRBJ2-7; TRBD1 might be the D (5 bases). Trimming left V 0 bases short and J 4 bases short, with 10 bases between. The germline V gene has CDR1 LGHNA and CDR2 YSLEER. The CDR3 length is 14 residues. The CDR3 sequence: CASSQDRAVYEQYF. CDR3 coding DNA: TGCGCCAGCAGCCAAGACAGGGCGGTATACGAGCAGTACTTC.